This T cell receptor (beta chain) was observed in a study of shared T cell receptors in the human thymus. The data were produced by immunoSEQ multiplex PCR, yet TCRdb's version contains in-frame clones alone and is incomplete. The table lists approximately 400,000 clones, roughly 94% of them singletons. Germline V gene sequence: CDR1 MNHEY, CDR2 SMNVEV (reference sequence). V was clipped by 6 bases and J by 8 bases, with 9 bases between them. This CDR3 has 11 amino acids. The rearrangement links TRBV27 to TRBJ2-3; no definite D call. Specimen: thymocytes. This TCR came from a human donor. CDR3 DNA sequence: TGTGCCAGCAGAAAAGATGTTACGCAGTATTTT. It specifies CASRKDVTQYF.